This TCR beta chain was sequenced during a study of T cells in Graves' hyperthyroidism and ophthalmopathy. This clonotype was found a few times. The germline V gene encodes CDR1 MGHRA and CDR2 YSYEKL. V was trimmed by 0 bases and J by 4 bases, leaving 13 bases between them. The CDR3 runs to 16 residues. The source material, RNA transcripts, was used to amplify TCR beta CDR3 regions. HTBI primers were used for first-round RT-PCR of the TCR CDR3. TCRdb independently ran MiXCR on the multiplex PCR reads; one entry per CDR3 protein. The table lists fewer than 850,000 distinct CDR3 sequences, around 15% of them singletons.

The sample consisted of blood. The receptor was isolated from a man between 50 and 59 years old with Graves' hyperthyroidism. The chain couples TRBV4-1 to TRBJ2-1; D remains unclear. The CDR3 sequence: CASSQDNFTPYNEQFF. In DNA form, the CDR3 reads TGCGCCAGCAGCCAAGATAATTTCACGCCGTACAATGAGCAGTTCTTC.